The 21 T cell receptor beta chains listed next were all sequenced from one sample in a study of T cells in Graves' hyperthyroidism and ophthalmopathy. The investigators amplified TCR beta CDR3 regions from RNA transcripts. The HTBI primer set served for first-round RT-PCR of the TCR CDR3. TCRdb re-analysed the multiplex PCR reads in MiXCR, keeping a single row per CDR3 protein. The table lists under 400,000 distinct CDR3 sequences, around 14% of them singletons. Sequencing was done on a sample of blood. The receptors here all came from a woman between 18 and 30 years old with Graves' hyperthyroidism that later progressed to Graves' ophthalmopathy.

This clonotype has ten or more counts. The rearrangement uses TRBV20-1 and TRBJ2-2; TRBD2 might be the D (6 bases). The CDR3 runs to 13 residues. Per germline, CDR1 DFQATT and CDR2 SNEGSKA (reference sequence). V lost 3 bases, J lost 4 bases, and 9 bases lay in between. Written as DNA, the CDR3 is TGCAGTGCTAGTGCCGGGGGCACCGGGGAGCTGTTTTTT. Amino acid sequence: CSASAGGTGELFF.

This clonotype came up a few times. This chain links TRBV28 with TRBJ2-7; a weak D match, TRBD2 (5 bases). Trimming removed 6 bases at V and 2 bases at J, with 29 bases between. The length of the CDR3 is 19 residues. Germline CDR1 is MDHEN and CDR2 is SYDVKM. The CDR3 region is CASSPKPQVYGIPPYEQYF. CDR3 nucleotide sequence: TGTGCCAGCAGCCCCAAACCTCAGGTTTACGGGATTCCACCCTACGAGCAGTACTTC.

The chain recombines TRBV4-3 with TRBJ2-7; possible D gene TRBD1, 6 bases. V gave up 4 bases and J gave up 3 bases, with 10 bases separating them. The CDR3 has 13 amino acids. Germline V gives CDR1 LGHNA, CDR2 YSLEER. The CDR3 here is CASSRDINYEQYF. CDR3 DNA sequence: TGCGCCAGCAGCCGGGACATAAACTACGAGCAGTACTTC.

The genes are TRBV7-9 and TRBJ2-5; D possibly corresponds to TRBD2 (5 bases). Per the germline V gene, CDR1 is SEHNR and CDR2 is FQNEAQ (reference sequence). Trimming removed 6 bases from V and 1 base from J, with 15 bases in between. The CDR3 runs to 15 residues. The CDR3 spells CASSLVRAGQETQYF. The CDR3 DNA is TGTGCCAGCAGTCTAGTACGGGCGGGCCAAGAGACCCAGTACTTC.

This clonotype showed up many times. The chain uses TRBV27 and TRBJ2-1, with 7 bases lining up with TRBD1. This CDR3 spans 16 amino acids. Germline V gives CDR1 MNHEY, CDR2 SMNVEV (reference sequence). V lost 6 bases to trimming and J lost 7 bases; unmatched junction nucleotides: 15. The CDR3 region is CASSFGSQGVWNEQFF. For the CDR3, the DNA is TGTGCCAGCAGCTTTGGGTCGCAGGGGGTGTGGAATGAGCAGTTCTTC.

This clonotype was seen repeatedly, ten times or more. The chain joins TRBV6-2 or TRBV6-3 to TRBJ2-2; D ambiguous. The CDR3 has 14 residues. V lost 4 bases and J lost 1, with 7 bases in between. Germline assignment: CDR1 MNHEY and CDR2 SVGEGT. The CDR3 loop is CASSLTENTGELFF. The CDR3 DNA sequence: TGTGCCAGCAGTTTGACGGAGAACACCGGGGAGCTGTTTTTT.

The table lists this clonotype with many counts. CDR3 amino acids: CSVAPAGVSYNEQFF. DNA for the CDR3: TGCAGCGTTGCCCCTGCGGGAGTCTCCTACAATGAGCAGTTCTTC. The chain links TRBV29-1 to TRBJ2-1, with 7 bases lining up with TRBD2. The ends lost 4 bases at V and 0 bases at J; junction bases unmatched: 6. The CDR3 is 15 amino acids. Germline CDR1 reads SQVTM; CDR2 reads ANQGSEA.

This clonotype showed up many times. This rearrangement joins TRBV20-1 to TRBJ2-7, with a weak D call TRBD2 (6 bases). Germline V gene sequence: CDR1 DFQATT, CDR2 SNEGSKA (reference sequence). This CDR3 is 13 amino acids long. V was pared by 3 bases and J by 5 bases, with 14 bases between. In nucleotides, the CDR3 is TGCAGTGCTAGTGCGGGAATCGGCCACGAGCAGTACTTC. It codes for CSASAGIGHEQYF.

This clonotype was seen repeatedly, ten times or more. This chain links TRBV2 with TRBJ2-3, with no clear D. This CDR3 contains 14 residues. V was trimmed by 2 bases and J by 3 bases, leaving 9 bases between them. Germline lookup yields CDR1 SNHLY and CDR2 FYNNEI. As DNA, the CDR3 is TGTGCCAGCAGTGAATCACGGCCTACAGATACGCAGTATTTT. It translates to CASSESRPTDTQYF.

This clonotype came up many times. The chain couples TRBV6-5 to TRBJ1-2; D gene unclear. Germline CDR1 is MNHEY and CDR2 is SVGAGI. This CDR3 spans 15 amino acids. V was clipped by 1 base and J by 8 bases, with 17 bases between them. In DNA form, the CDR3 reads TGTGCCAGCAGTTACTACGGACGGCCCGGATTCGGCTACACCTTC. Translated, it gives CASSYYGRPGFGYTF.

This clonotype was counted at least ten times. The chain employs TRBV2 and TRBJ1-3; D not certain. This CDR3 comprises 17 residues. V lost 0 bases and J 0 bases, leaving 12 bases between the germline ends. Germline V gene data show CDR1 as SNHLY and CDR2 as FYNNEI. CDR3 sequence: CASSEALAADSGNTIYF. In DNA, the CDR3 is TGTGCCAGCAGTGAAGCGCTGGCGGCGGACTCTGGAAACACCATATATTTT.

In this sample, this clonotype turned up a few times. The chain combines TRBV15 with TRBJ2-5; D is uncertain. Trimming cost V 5 bases and J 5 bases, with 15 bases left between them. This CDR3 has 14 amino acids. The germline V gene has CDR1 LNHNV and CDR2 YYDKDF (reference sequence). CDR3 sequence reads: CATSRSSELETQYF. The CDR3 DNA is TGTGCCACCAGCCGTTCCTCAGAACTCGAGACCCAGTACTTC.

CDR3 amino acids: CASSSGTGGSGNTIYF. DNA of the CDR3: TGTGCCAGCAGCTCGGGGACAGGGGGGTCTGGAAACACCATATATTTT. V and J are TRBV5-6 and TRBJ1-3; 11 nucleotides align to TRBD1. The CDR3 is 16 amino acids. V was clipped by 3 bases and J by 1 base; unmatched bases: 3. Germline V CDR1 and CDR2: SGHDT, YYEEEE.

This clonotype was observed at least ten times. Germline and junction disagree at one end, which may indicate a read error. This chain joins TRBV6-1 and TRBJ1-1; no firm D call. CDR1 is MNHNS and CDR2 is SASEGT in the germline V gene. The CDR3 has 14 amino acids. The CDR3 nucleotides read TGTGCCAGCAATGAAGCCCTCCTGAACACTGAAGCTTTCTTT. Translation gives CASNEALLNTEAFF.

The chain uses TRBV7-9 and TRBJ2-1; 8 positions agree with TRBD2. Germline V gene data show CDR1 as SEHNR and CDR2 as FQNEAQ (reference sequence). This CDR3 has 15 amino acids. Germline trimming cut 2 bases from V and 6 bases from J; bases unmatched to any gene: 6. In DNA, the CDR3 is TGTGCCAGCAGCTTAATGGAGCGGGAGTTCAATGAGCAGTTCTTC. The encoded protein is CASSLMEREFNEQFF.

This clonotype has a count of ten or more. The chain employs TRBV28 and TRBJ2-7, with 9 bases identical to TRBD2. The CDR3 covers 14 residues. The ends lost 5 bases at V and 3 bases at J; junction bases unmatched: 5. Germline CDR1 and CDR2: MDHEN and SYDVKM. The CDR3 loop reads CASSPIAGDYEQYF. In nucleotides, the CDR3 is TGTGCCAGCAGTCCGATAGCGGGAGACTACGAGCAGTACTTC. Full variable domain (remainder filled in from reference TRBV28 and TRBJ2-7): DVKVTQSSRYLVKRTGEKVFLECVQDMDHENMFWYRQDPGLGLRLIYFSYDVKMKEKGDIPEGYSVSREKKERFSLILESASTNQTSMYLCASSPIAGDYEQYFGPGTRLTVT.

This clonotype has ten or more counts. The V gene is TRBV20-1, the J gene TRBJ2-1; TRBD2 matches 7 bases. V shed 1 base and J 5 bases; nucleotides not matched to a gene: 8. Germline V gives CDR1 DFQATT, CDR2 SNEGSKA (reference sequence). The CDR3 consists of 15 residues. The CDR3 spells CSARVRSGVNNEQFF. DNA for the CDR3: TGCAGTGCTAGAGTTCGGAGCGGGGTCAACAATGAGCAGTTCTTC.

In its sample, this clonotype was seen many times. In nucleotides, the CDR3 is TGTGCCACCCTGACGGGGGGTGGGGGCTACACCTTC. Protein: CATLTGGGGYTF. The chain links TRBV28 to TRBJ1-2, with D perhaps TRBD1 (5 bases). Germline lookup yields CDR1 MDHEN and CDR2 SYDVKM. V shed 10 bases and J shed 8 bases, with 17 bases lying between them. The CDR3 sequence is 12 residues long.

The CDR3, as DNA: TGTGCCAGTACCCGGACGCTCGATTCACCCCTCCACTTT. As protein: CASTRTLDSPLHF. This sequence joins TRBV19 and TRBJ1-6, with D uncertain. The length of the CDR3 is 13 residues. The V and J ends lost 7 bases and 8 bases respectively, with 12 bases between them. CDR1 LNHDA and CDR2 SQIVND come from the germline V gene (reference sequence).

This clonotype has just a few counts. The chain joins TRBV19 to TRBJ2-5, with 9 positions matching TRBD1. The J segment lost 5 bases and the V segment lost 4 bases, leaving 11 bases of the junction unmatched. CDR1 and CDR2 from the germline V gene are LNHDA and SQIVND (reference sequence). The CDR3 is made up of 16 amino acids. This CDR3 reads CASSTVGQGNSETQYF. CDR3 in DNA: TGTGCCAGTAGTACCGTCGGACAGGGGAATAGCGAGACCCAGTACTTC.

The rearrangement uses TRBV5-5 and TRBJ1-2, with 8 bases lining up with TRBD1. With V trimmed by 7 bases and J by 2 bases, 4 bases remained unmatched. The CDR3 has 13 residues. CDR1 and CDR2 from the germline V gene are SGHKS and YYEKEE (reference sequence). The CDR3 sequence: CASGRQGNYGYTF. The CDR3 bases are TGTGCCAGCGGAAGACAGGGGAACTATGGCTACACCTTC.